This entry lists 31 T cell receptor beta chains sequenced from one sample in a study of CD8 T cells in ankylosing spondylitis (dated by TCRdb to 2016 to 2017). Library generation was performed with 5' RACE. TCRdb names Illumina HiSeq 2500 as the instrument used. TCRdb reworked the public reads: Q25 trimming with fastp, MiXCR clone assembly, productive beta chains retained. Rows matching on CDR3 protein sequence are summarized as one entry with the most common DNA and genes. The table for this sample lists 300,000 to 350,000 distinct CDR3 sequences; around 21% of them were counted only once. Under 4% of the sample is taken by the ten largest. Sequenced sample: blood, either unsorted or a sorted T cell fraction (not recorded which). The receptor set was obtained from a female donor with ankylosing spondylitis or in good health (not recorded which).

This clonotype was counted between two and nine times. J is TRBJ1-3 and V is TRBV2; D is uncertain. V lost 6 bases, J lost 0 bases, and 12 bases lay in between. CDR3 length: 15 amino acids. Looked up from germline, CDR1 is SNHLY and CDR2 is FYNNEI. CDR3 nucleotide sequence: TGTGCCAGCAGACCGGACCTATTCTCTGGAAACACCATATATTTT. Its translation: CASRPDLFSGNTIYF.

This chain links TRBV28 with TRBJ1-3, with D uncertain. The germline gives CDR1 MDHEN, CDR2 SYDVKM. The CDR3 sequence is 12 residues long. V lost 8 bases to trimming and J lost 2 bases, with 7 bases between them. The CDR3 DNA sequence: TGTGCCAGCCACCGCGCTGGAAACACCATATATTTT. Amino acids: CASHRAGNTIYF.

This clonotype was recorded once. DNA of the CDR3: TGTGCCAGCAGCTTAGCGATTTCTAGCGGCAATGAGCAGTTCTTC. Encoded protein: CASSLAISSGNEQFF. The genes are TRBV7-9 and TRBJ2-1, with 7 bases identical to TRBD2. Germline assignment: CDR1 SEHNR and CDR2 FQNEAQ (reference sequence). The junction had 5 bases not matched to a gene; V was cut back by 0 bases and J by 6 bases. The CDR3 sequence is 15 residues long. Combining the CDR3 with reference TRBV7-9 and TRBJ2-1 gives the whole variable domain DTGVSQNPRHKITKRGQNVTFRCDPISEHNRLYWYRQTLGQGPEFLTYFQNEAQLEKSRLLSDRFSAERPKGSFSTLEIQRTEQGDSAMYLCASSLAISSGNEQFFGPGTRLTVL.

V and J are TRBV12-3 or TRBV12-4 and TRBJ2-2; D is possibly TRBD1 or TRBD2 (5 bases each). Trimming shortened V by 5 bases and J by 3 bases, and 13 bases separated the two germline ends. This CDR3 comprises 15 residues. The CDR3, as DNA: TGTGCCAGCAGTCTCCTGGGGGTTGACACCGGGGAGCTGTTTTTT. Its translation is CASSLLGVDTGELFF.

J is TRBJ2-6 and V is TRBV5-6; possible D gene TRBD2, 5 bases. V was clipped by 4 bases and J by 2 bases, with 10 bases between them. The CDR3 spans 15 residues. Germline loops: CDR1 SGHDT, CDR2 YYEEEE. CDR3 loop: CASSPGNPGANVLTF. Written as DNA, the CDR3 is TGTGCCAGCAGCCCCGGGAATCCTGGGGCCAACGTCCTGACTTTC.

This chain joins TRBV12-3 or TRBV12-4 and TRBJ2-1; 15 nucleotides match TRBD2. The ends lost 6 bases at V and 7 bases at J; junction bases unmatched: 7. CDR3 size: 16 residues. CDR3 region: CASSRGLAGGPNEQFF. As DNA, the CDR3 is TGTGCCAGCAGCCGCGGACTAGCGGGAGGGCCGAATGAGCAGTTCTTC.

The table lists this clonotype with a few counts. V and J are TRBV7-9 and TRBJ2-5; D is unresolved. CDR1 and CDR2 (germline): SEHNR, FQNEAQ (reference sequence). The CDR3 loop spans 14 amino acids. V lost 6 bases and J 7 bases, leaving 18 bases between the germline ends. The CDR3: CASSQPGPHGTQYF. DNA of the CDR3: TGTGCCAGCAGTCAGCCGGGCCCCCACGGGACCCAGTACTTC.

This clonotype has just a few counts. The chain's CDR3 is CASIRDSRSGNTIYF. For the CDR3, the DNA is TGTGCCAGCATTAGGGACAGCCGCTCTGGAAACACCATATATTTT. The J gene is TRBJ1-3, the V gene TRBV12-3 or TRBV12-4; TRBD1 matches 7 bases. The V gene end was trimmed by 7 bases and the J gene end by 0 bases; junction bases not matched to a gene: 6. The CDR3 runs to 15 residues.

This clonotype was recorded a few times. The CDR3 DNA reads as TGCGCCAGCCGTACAGGAGACTTCTCCTACAATGAGCAGTTCTTC. Its protein product is CASRTGDFSYNEQFF. The V call is TRBV5-1, the J call TRBJ2-1; D is perhaps TRBD1 (5 bases). The CDR3 runs to 15 residues. Looked up from germline, CDR1 is SGHRS and CDR2 is YFSETQ. Trimming shortened V by 7 bases and J by 0 bases, and 14 bases separated the two germline ends.

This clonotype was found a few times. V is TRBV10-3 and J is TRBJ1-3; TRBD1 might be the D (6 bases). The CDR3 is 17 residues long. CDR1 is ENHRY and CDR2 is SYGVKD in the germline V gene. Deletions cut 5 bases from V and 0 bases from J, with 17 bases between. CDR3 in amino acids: CAISQLDSKISGNTIYF. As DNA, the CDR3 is TGTGCCATCAGTCAATTGGACAGCAAAATCTCTGGAAACACCATATATTTT.

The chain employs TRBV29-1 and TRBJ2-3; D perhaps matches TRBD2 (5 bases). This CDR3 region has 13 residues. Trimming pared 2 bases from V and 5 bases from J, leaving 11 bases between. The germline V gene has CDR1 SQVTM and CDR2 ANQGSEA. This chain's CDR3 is CSVEPPRGDTQYF. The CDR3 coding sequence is TGCAGCGTTGAACCCCCACGGGGAGATACGCAGTATTTT.

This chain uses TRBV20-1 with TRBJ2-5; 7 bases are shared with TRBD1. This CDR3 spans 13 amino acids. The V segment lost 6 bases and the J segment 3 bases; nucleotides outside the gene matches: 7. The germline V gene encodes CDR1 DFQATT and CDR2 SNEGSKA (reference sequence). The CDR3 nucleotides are TGCAGTGCATACCGGGACAGTAAAGAGACCCAGTACTTC. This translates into CSAYRDSKETQYF.

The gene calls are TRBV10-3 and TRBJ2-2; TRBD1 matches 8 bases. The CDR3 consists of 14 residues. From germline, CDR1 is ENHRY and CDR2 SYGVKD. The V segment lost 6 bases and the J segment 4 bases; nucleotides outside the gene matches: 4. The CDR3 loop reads CAISRDRFTGELFF. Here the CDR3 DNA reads TGTGCCATCAGCCGGGACAGGTTCACCGGGGAGCTGTTTTTT.

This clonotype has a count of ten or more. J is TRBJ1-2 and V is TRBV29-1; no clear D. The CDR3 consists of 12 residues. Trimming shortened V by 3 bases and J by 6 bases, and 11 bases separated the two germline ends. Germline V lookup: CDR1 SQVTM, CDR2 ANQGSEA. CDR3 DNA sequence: TGCAGCGTTGATCTCTGGGGAGATGGCTACACCTTC. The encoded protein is CSVDLWGDGYTF.

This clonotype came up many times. This CDR3 is CASSLGRGTGELFF. Written as DNA, the CDR3 is TGTGCCAGCAGCTTAGGGAGGGGGACCGGGGAGCTGTTTTTT. The J gene is TRBJ2-2, the V gene TRBV7-2; TRBD1 or TRBD2 may be the D gene (6 bases each). The CDR3 sequence is 14 residues long. Trimming removed 1 base from V and 5 bases from J, with 8 bases in between. In germline, CDR1 is SGHTA, CDR2 FQGNSA.

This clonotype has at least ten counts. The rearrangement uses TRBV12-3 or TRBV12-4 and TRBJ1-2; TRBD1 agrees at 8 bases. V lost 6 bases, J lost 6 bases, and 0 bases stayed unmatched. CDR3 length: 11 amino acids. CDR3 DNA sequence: TGTGCCAGCAGGACAGGGGATGGCTACACCTTC. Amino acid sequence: CASRTGDGYTF.

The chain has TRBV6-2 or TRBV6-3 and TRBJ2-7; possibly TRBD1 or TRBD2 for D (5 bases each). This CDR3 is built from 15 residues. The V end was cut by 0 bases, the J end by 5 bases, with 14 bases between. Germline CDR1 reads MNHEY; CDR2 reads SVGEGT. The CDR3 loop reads CASSYSIPGSNEQYF. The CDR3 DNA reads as TGTGCCAGCAGTTACTCGATTCCAGGGAGCAACGAGCAGTACTTC.

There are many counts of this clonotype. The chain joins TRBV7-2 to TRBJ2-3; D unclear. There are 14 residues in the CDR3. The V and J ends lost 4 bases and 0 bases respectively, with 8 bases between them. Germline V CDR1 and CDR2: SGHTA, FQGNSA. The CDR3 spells CASSSSPSTDTQYF. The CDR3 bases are TGTGCCAGCAGCTCGTCCCCGAGCACAGATACGCAGTATTTT.

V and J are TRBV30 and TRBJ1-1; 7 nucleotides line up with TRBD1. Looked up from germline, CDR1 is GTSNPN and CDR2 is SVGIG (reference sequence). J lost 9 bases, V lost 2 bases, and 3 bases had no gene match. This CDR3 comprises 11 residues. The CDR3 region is CAWSSGQKAFF. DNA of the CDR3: TGTGCCTGGAGTTCGGGACAGAAAGCTTTCTTT.

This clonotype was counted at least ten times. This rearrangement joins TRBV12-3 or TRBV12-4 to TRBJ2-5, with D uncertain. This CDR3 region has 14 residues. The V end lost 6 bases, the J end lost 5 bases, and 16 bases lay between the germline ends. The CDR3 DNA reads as TGTGCCAGCAGCCCCCCGGACCCGACGGAGACCCAGTACTTC. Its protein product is CASSPPDPTETQYF.

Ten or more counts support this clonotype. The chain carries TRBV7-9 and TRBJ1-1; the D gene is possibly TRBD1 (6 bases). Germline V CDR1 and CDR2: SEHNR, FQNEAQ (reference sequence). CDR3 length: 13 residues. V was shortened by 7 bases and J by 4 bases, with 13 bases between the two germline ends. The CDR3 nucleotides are TGTGCCAGCACCGACAGGAGCGGCACTGAAGCTTTCTTT. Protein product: CASTDRSGTEAFF.

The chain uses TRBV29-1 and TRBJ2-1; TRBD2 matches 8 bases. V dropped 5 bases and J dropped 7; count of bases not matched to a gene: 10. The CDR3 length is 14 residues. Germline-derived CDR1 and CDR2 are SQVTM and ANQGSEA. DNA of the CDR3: TGCAGCGTTAAAACTGGACTAGCAGCGAATGAGCAGTTCTTC. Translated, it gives CSVKTGLAANEQFF.

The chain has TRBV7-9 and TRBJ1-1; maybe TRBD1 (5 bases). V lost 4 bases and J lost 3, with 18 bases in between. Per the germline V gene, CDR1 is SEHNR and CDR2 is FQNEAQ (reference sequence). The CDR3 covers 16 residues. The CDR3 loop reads CASSSLRTGRYTEAFF. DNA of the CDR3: TGTGCCAGCAGCTCCCTGCGCACAGGCAGGTACACTGAAGCTTTCTTT. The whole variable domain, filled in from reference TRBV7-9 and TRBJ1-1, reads DTGVSQNPRHKITKRGQNVTFRCDPISEHNRLYWYRQTLGQGPEFLTYFQNEAQLEKSRLLSDRFSAERPKGSFSTLEIQRTEQGDSAMYLCASSSLRTGRYTEAFFGQGTRLTVV.

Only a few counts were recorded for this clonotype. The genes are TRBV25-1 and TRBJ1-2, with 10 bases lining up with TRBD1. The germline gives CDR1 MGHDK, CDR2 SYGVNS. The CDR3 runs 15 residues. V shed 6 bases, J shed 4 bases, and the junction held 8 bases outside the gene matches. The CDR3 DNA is TGTGCCAGCAGGCCTGGGACAGGGGTCATCTATGGCTACACCTTC. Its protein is CASRPGTGVIYGYTF.

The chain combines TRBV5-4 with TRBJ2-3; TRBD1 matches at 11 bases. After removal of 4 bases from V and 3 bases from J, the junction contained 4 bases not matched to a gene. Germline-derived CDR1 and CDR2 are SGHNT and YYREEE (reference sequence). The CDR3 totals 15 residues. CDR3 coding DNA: TGTGCCAGCAGCGCCCGGGACAGGGGGACAGATACGCAGTATTTT. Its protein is CASSARDRGTDTQYF.

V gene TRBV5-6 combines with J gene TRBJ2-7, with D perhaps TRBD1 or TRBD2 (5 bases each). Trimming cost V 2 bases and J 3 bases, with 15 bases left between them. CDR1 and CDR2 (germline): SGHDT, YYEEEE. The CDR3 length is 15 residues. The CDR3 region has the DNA TGTGCCAGCAGCTTCCCCGGGACGGATAACTACGAGCAGTACTTC. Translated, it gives CASSFPGTDNYEQYF.

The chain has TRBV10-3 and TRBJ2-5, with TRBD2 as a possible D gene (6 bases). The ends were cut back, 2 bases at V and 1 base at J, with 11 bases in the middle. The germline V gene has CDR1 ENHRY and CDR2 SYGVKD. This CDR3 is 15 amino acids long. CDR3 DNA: TGTGCCATCAGTGAGCGGGCTAGCGTCCAAGAGACCCAGTACTTC. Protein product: CAISERASVQETQYF.

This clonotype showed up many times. The chain's CDR3 is CASSSQGLAGDEQYF. CDR3 bases: TGTGCCAGCAGCTCCCAGGGACTAGCGGGAGACGAGCAGTACTTC. This chain joins TRBV7-9 and TRBJ2-7; 14 nucleotides line up with TRBD2. Trimming took 4 bases from V and 5 from J; bases not matched to a gene: 4. CDR1 and CDR2 from the germline V gene are SEHNR and FQNEAQ (reference sequence). CDR3 size: 15 residues. The variable domain in full, with the rest retrieved from reference TRBV7-9 and TRBJ2-7, is DTGVSQNPRHKITKRGQNVTFRCDPISEHNRLYWYRQTLGQGPEFLTYFQNEAQLEKSRLLSDRFSAERPKGSFSTLEIQRTEQGDSAMYLCASSSQGLAGDEQYFGPGTRLTVT.

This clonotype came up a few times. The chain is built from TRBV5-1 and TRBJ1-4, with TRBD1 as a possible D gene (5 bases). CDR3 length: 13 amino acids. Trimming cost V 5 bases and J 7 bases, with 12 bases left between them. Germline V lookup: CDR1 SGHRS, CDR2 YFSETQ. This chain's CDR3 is CASSRGLAEKLFF. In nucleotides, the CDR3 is TGCGCCAGCAGTCGGGGACTAGCTGAAAAACTGTTTTTT.

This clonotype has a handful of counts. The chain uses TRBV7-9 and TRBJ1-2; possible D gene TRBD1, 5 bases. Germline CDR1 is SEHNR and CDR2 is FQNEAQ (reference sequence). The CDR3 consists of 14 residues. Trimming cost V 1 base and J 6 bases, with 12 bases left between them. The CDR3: CASSLVGGADGYTF. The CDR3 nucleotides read TGTGCCAGCAGCTTAGTAGGAGGGGCGGATGGCTACACCTTC.

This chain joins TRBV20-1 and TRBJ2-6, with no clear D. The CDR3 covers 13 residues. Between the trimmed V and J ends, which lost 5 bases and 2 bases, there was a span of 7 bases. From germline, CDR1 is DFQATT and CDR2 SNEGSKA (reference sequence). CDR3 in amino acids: CSALIPGANVLTF. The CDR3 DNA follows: TGCAGTGCTCTCATCCCTGGGGCCAACGTCCTGACTTTC.